Listed here are 8 T cell receptor beta chains from one sample, sequenced in a study of technical replicates of blood from a handful of donors. The protocol was immunoSEQ multiplex PCR, while the TCRdb copy is restricted to in-frame clones and leaves out a portion. The data contain around 100,000 clones, roughly 94% of them singletons. The sequencing input was T cells isolated from PBMCs. Source of these receptors: a human donor in good health.

Here the CDR3 DNA reads TGTGCCAGTAGTATCACTGGGACAGGGAATGAGCAGTTCTTC. It is translated as CASSITGTGNEQFF. The chain links TRBV19 to TRBJ2-1; the match to TRBD1 covers 9 bases. CDR3 length: 14 residues. CDR1 LNHDA and CDR2 SQIVND come from the germline V gene (reference sequence). Unmatched junction bases numbered 4, after V lost 3 bases and J lost 7 bases.

This clone was seen a single time. The rearrangement uses TRBV7-9 and TRBJ2-3; 12 positions match TRBD1. After removal of 7 bases from V and 6 bases from J, the junction contained 5 bases not matched to a gene. Looked up from germline, CDR1 is SEHNR and CDR2 is FQNEAQ (reference sequence). This CDR3 contains 14 residues. CDR3 sequence (DNA): TGTGCCAGCATCAGGGACAGGGGGCTCGATACGCAGTATTTT. The encoded protein is CASIRDRGLDTQYF.

Here the CDR3 DNA reads TGCGCCAGCAGCTTTGCTCCTTTGGCTAGCGGGGAGACCCAGTACTTC. Amino acids: CASSFAPLASGETQYF. The rearrangement joins TRBV5-1 to TRBJ2-5, with 8 nucleotides matching TRBD2. Trimming removed 2 bases from V and 5 bases from J; junction bases left unmatched: 11. The CDR3 loop spans 16 amino acids. CDR1 is SGHRS, CDR2 YFSETQ, per germline.

This clone was seen a single time. This chain links TRBV14 with TRBJ2-5; perhaps TRBD2 as D (6 bases). The CDR3 sequence is 14 residues long. Germline values: CDR1 SGHDN, CDR2 FVKESK. V lost 4 bases and J lost 1, with 10 bases in between. CDR3 sequence: CASSRLEGQETQYF. The CDR3 DNA is TGTGCCAGCAGCCGGCTGGAGGGCCAAGAGACCCAGTACTTC.

The chain recombines TRBV7-2 with TRBJ1-5, with 8 nucleotides matching TRBD1. J gave up 0 bases and V 1 base, and 5 bases lay outside the gene matches. Looked up from germline, CDR1 is SGHTA and CDR2 is FQGNSA. The CDR3 loop spans 17 amino acids. The chain's CDR3 is CASSLVQGAYSNQPQHF. CDR3 DNA sequence: TGTGCCAGCAGCTTAGTCCAGGGGGCTTATAGCAATCAGCCCCAGCATTTT.

V is TRBV15 and J is TRBJ2-1, with 15 bases aligning to TRBD2. Germline V lookup: CDR1 LNHNV, CDR2 YYDKDF (reference sequence). The CDR3 is made up of 24 amino acids. V shed 4 bases and J 0 bases; nucleotides not matched to a gene: 22. The CDR3 protein is CATSNTLGGSGLAGGKISYNEQFF. CDR3 coding DNA: TGTGCCACCAGCAACACCCTGGGGGGATCGGGACTAGCGGGAGGAAAAATCTCCTACAATGAGCAGTTCTTC.

The chain recombines TRBV18 with TRBJ2-5; D ambiguous. This CDR3 spans 12 amino acids. V was trimmed by 3 bases and J by 5 bases, leaving 7 bases between them. Germline loops: CDR1 KGHSH, CDR2 LQKENI. The CDR3 protein is CASSPRLETQYF. DNA for the CDR3: TGTGCCAGCTCACCCCGGTTGGAGACCCAGTACTTC.

The V call is TRBV6-5, the J call TRBJ1-3; 8 bases align to TRBD1. J was trimmed by 0 bases and V by 7 bases; bases with no gene match: 5. The CDR3 runs to 15 residues. The germline V gene encodes CDR1 MNHEY and CDR2 SVGAGI. For the CDR3, the DNA is TGTGCCAGCATTGGGACAGGCTCCTCTGGAAACACCATATATTTT. It encodes CASIGTGSSGNTIYF.